This is a list of T cell receptor beta chains from one sample in a study of T cells after yellow fever vaccination. MiXCR, run by TCRdb on the 5' RACE reads, gives a single entry per CDR3 protein. The profile shows hundreds of thousands of distinct CDR3 sequences, roughly 14% of them singletons. The sample in question was PBMCs, obtained on the day of the yellow fever booster vaccination. The receptors here all came from a young man who received the YFV17D yellow fever vaccine. The CDR3 runs from the conserved cysteine through the conserved F or W. D genes are given only for firm matches. Clone size is given for some rows only: seen once, a few or many times, or a class if the clone is expanded.

>15|TRBJ2-5|.|TRBV5-4|.
CASSAGTTQSETQYF
TGTGCCAGCAGCGCCGGGACCACCCAATCAGAGACCCAGTACTTC
>15|TRBJ2-5|few|TRBV6-1|.
CASSEFHGVQETQYF
TGTGCCAGCAGTGAATTTCACGGGGTGCAAGAGACCCAGTACTTC
>15|TRBJ1-6|few|TRBV10-3|.
CAISETDRAGSPLHF
TGTGCCATCAGTGAGACGGACAGAGCCGGTTCACCCCTCCACTTT
>11|TRBJ2-3|few|TRBV20-1|.
CSARAGNTQYF
TGCAGTGCTAGAGCGGGGAATACGCAGTATTTT
>13|TRBJ1-2|.|TRBV10-2|.
CASGGKGRSGYTF
TGCGCCAGCGGGGGAAAGGGACGAAGTGGCTACACCTTC
>15|TRBJ2-2|few|TRBV12-3/TRBV12-4|TRBD2
CASSPWEGNTGELFF
TGTGCCAGCAGCCCCTGGGAGGGGAACACCGGGGAGCTGTTTTTT
>16|TRBJ2-1|few|TRBV7-9|TRBD2
CAAGGGVGNSYNEQFF
TGTGCCGCCGGGGGGGGAGTAGGGAACTCCTACAATGAGCAGTTCTTC
>15|TRBJ2-3|.|TRBV20-1|TRBD2
CSASPPAGGPRFQYF
TGCAGTGCAAGCCCCCCAGCGGGAGGTCCCCGTTTTCAGTATTTT
>13|TRBJ2-7|.|TRBV12-3/TRBV12-4|TRBD1
CASTYRDSYEQYF
TGTGCCAGCACCTACCGGGACAGCTACGAGCAGTACTTC
>18|TRBJ2-3|few|TRBV7-7|TRBD2
CASSAGLAVGRRTDTQYF
TGTGCCAGCAGCGCCGGACTAGCAGTGGGGAGGCGCACAGATACGCAGTATTTT
>15|TRBJ2-5|.|TRBV7-2|.
CASSLADPWPETQYF
TGTGCCAGCAGCTTAGCGGACCCTTGGCCGGAGACCCAGTACTTC
>12|TRBJ1-2|few|TRBV5-4|.
CASSASSDHHTF
TGTGCCAGCAGCGCCTCTTCAGATCACCACACCTTC
>15|TRBJ2-5|.|TRBV11-3|.
CASSSLEAGKETQYF
TGTGCCAGCAGCTCTTTGGAGGCAGGGAAAGAGACCCAGTACTTC
>14|TRBJ2-7|once|TRBV7-2|TRBD2
CASSYPGLVYEQYF
TGTGCCAGCAGCTACCCGGGACTAGTATACGAGCAGTACTTC
>15|TRBJ2-5|few|TRBV7-2|.
CASSFGFGRKETQYF
TGTGCCAGCAGCTTTGGATTCGGCAGAAAAGAGACCCAGTACTTC
>17|TRBJ2-1|few|TRBV12-3/TRBV12-4|TRBD2
CASSPTSGRVGYNEQFF
TGTGCCAGCAGCCCGACTAGCGGGAGGGTGGGCTACAATGAGCAGTTCTTC
>12|TRBJ2-1|few|TRBV10-3|TRBD2
CAIAGAHNEQFF
TGTGCCATCGCGGGAGCTCACAATGAGCAGTTCTTC
>12|TRBJ2-2|.|TRBV20-1|.
CSPRALSGELFF
TGCAGTCCCAGGGCGTTATCCGGGGAGCTGTTTTTT
>18|TRBJ2-7|.|TRBV10-3|.
CAISESWGGSKTSYEQYF
TGTGCCATCAGTGAGTCTTGGGGTGGGTCCAAGACCTCCTACGAGCAGTACTTC
>17|TRBJ2-7|.|TRBV6-5|TRBD1
CASSNDGTGTDVNEQYF
TGTGCCAGCAGTAACGATGGGACAGGGACCGACGTCAACGAGCAGTACTTC
>15|TRBJ2-2|few|TRBV11-1|.
CASNVGRKNTGELFF
TGTGCCAGCAATGTAGGGCGGAAAAACACCGGGGAGCTGTTTTTT
>16|TRBJ2-7|few|TRBV6-5|TRBD1
CASSYSPGQLSYEQYF
TGTGCCAGCAGTTACTCCCCGGGACAGCTATCCTACGAGCAGTACTTC
>16|TRBJ2-3|.|TRBV5-4|.
CASSQIQGRRTDTQYF
TGTGCCAGCAGCCAAATACAGGGGAGGAGGACAGATACGCAGTATTTT
>15|TRBJ1-5|.|TRBV28|.
CASSLTTLSNQPQHF
TGTGCCAGCAGTTTAACGACACTGAGCAATCAGCCCCAGCATTTT
>15|TRBJ1-4|.|TRBV7-2|TRBD1
CASSAQTGVGEKLFF
TGTGCCAGCAGCGCCCAGACAGGGGTTGGTGAAAAACTGTTTTTT
>12|TRBJ1-2|few|TRBV5-1|.
CASSKDVSGYTF
TGCGCCAGCAGCAAGGATGTCTCTGGCTACACCTTC